This T cell receptor beta chain comes out of a study of identifying expanded T cells in peripheral blood (dated by TCRdb to the late 2010s). For context, the study as a whole: Separate aliquots of the same genomic DNA pool were sequenced to produce technical replicates, and four replicates were compared in pairs. Results and caveats for the whole study, not just this receptor: In all healthy donors, the variance in clone template counts between samples taken around 2 weeks apart rose significantly as total template count increased. The binomial model flagged roughly 1.2 differentially abundant clones between technical replicates but about 16.4 over around two weeks and approximately 18 over around four weeks. The beta-binomial model significantly reduced the number of clones called differentially abundant and the false-positive rate across all healthy-donor time intervals. The authors expected biological variance in healthy repertoires might increase further over much longer intervals such as months to years.

The germline V gene supplies CDR1 ENHRY and CDR2 SYGVKD. V is clipped by 4 bases and J by 0 bases, and the sequence between their germline boundaries is 9 bases long. The CDR3 sequence holds 14 residues, the cysteine and phenylalanine included. The read is trimmed to its CDR3 DNA, 42 bases read in frame from base 1. During the collection period, no immune events, such as infections, were documented for the healthy donors. To calibrate time-dependent variance in a beta-binomial model of T-cell clone differential abundance, blood repertoires from healthy donors were used as a training cohort. There were roughly 10 healthy donors in the training cohort, of whom 3 were female and 7 were male. Donor ages ranged from roughly 29 to 64 years, with an average of about 44 years. Whole blood, obtained from a commercial supplier, was collected from each healthy donor at three time points spaced around 2 weeks apart. Genomic DNA was extracted from unsorted whole blood for immunosequencing.

The immunoSEQ Assay, which uses bias-controlled multiplex PCR amplification of genomic DNA, was used to profile TCRbeta CDR3 regions. The paper's processing steps were these. To quantify the absolute abundance of each unique TCRbeta CDR3 region, the sequences were collapsed and filtered. Two models were used to test differential abundance: a binomial model (Fisher-equivalent) and a beta-binomial model that adds time-dependent variance fitted from healthy donors. Any clone with fewer than 5 combined templates was excluded, and a clone was called differentially abundant if its Benjamini-Hochberg FDR was below 0.01. In the beta-binomial model, variance was expressed as a function of the total template count across the two samples, in the form v = (b*log(k)+a)^2. TCRdb mirrors the immuneACCESS table, restricted to in-frame sequences. Some clones are absent from its copies; in checked studies, under half trace to an unresolved V gene, and the reason for the others is unknown. The D gene and trimming were derived from the DNA, and the V and J assignments and clone size from that table. The sample profile shows about 130,000 clones; approximately 86% of them were found once. Roughly 8% of the sample is held by the ten biggest clonotypes.

Comments on this clone: Its antigen remains unidentified. Base quality data are lacking; no much larger clone is found one base away.

The sequence was obtained from a person between 18 and 75 years old in good health. Sequences were obtained from blood. This chain is built from TRBV10-3 and TRBJ1-1, with the identity of the D gene unclear. The bases are TGTGCCATCAGTGTTACGGAACTGAACACTGAAGCTTTCTTT. Its translation is CAISVTELNTEAFF.